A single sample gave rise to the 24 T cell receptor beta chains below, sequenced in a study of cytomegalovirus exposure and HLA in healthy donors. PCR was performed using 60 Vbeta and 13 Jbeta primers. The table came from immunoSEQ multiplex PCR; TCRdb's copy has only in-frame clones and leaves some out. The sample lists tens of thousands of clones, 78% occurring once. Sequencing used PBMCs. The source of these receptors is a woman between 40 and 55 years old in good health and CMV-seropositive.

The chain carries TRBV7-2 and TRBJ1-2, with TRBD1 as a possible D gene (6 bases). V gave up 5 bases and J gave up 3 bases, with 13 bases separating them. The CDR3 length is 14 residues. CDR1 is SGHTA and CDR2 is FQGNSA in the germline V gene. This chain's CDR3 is CASSVSTGDYGYTF. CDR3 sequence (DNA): TGTGCCAGCAGCGTGTCGACAGGTGACTATGGCTACACCTTC.

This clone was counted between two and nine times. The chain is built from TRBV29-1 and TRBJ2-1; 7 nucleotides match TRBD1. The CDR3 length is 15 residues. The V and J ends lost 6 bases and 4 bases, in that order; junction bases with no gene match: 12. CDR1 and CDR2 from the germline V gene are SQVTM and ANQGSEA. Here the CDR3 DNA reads TGCAGCGTCCCTCCGGGACAGCGGAATTACAATGAGCAGTTCTTC. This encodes CSVPPGQRNYNEQFF.

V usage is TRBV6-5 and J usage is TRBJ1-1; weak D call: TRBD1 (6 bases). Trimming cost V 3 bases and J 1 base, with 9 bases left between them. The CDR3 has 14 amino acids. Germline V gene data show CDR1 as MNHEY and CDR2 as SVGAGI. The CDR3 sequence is CASSYSGANTEAFF. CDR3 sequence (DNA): TGTGCCAGCAGTTATTCAGGGGCGAACACTGAAGCTTTCTTT.

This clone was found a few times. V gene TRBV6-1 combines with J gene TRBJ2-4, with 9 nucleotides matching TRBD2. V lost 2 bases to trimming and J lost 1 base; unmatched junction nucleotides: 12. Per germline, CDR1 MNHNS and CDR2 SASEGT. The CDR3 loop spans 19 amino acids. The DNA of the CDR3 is TGTGCCAGCAGTGAAAGGTTTAGCGGGAGTACGAGGGCCAAAAACATTCAGTACTTC. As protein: CASSERFSGSTRAKNIQYF.

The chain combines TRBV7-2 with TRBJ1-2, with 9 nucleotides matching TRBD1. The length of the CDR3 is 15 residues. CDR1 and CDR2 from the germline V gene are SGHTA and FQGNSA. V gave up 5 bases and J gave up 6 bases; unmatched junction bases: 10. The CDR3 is CASSPVWTGADGYTF. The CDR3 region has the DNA TGTGCCAGCAGCCCCGTGTGGACAGGGGCCGATGGCTACACCTTC.

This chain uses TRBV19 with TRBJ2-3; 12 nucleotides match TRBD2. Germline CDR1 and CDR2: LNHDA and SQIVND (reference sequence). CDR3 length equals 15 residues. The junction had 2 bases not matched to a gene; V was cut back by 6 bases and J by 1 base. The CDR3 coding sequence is TGTGCCAGTAGGGGACTAGCGGGCGGCACAGATACGCAGTATTTT. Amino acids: CASRGLAGGTDTQYF.

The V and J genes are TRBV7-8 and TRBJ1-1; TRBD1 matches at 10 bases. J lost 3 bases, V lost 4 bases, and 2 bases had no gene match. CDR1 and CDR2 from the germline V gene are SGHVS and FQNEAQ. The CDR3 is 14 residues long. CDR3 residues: CASSSGQGYTEAFF. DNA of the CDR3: TGTGCCAGCAGCTCGGGACAGGGGTACACTGAAGCTTTCTTT.

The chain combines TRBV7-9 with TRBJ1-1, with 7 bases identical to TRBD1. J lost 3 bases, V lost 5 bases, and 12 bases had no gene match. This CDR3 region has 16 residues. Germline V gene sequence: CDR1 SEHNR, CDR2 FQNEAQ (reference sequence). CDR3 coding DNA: TGTGCCAGCAGCCAATACAGGGGAGTGGGAGACACTGAAGCTTTCTTT. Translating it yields CASSQYRGVGDTEAFF.

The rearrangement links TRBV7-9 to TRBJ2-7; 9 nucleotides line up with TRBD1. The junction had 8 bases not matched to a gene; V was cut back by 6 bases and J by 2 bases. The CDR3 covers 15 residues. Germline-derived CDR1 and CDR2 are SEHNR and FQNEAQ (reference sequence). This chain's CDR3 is CASSERQGVTYEQYF. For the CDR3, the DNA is TGTGCCAGCAGTGAGAGACAGGGGGTGACCTACGAGCAGTACTTC.

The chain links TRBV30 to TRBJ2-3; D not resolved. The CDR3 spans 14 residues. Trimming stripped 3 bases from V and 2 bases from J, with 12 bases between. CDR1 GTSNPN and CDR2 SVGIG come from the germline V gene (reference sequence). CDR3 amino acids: CAWSDSRVTDTQYF. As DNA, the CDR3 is TGTGCCTGGAGCGACTCCCGGGTCACAGATACGCAGTATTTT. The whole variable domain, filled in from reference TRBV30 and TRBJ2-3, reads SQTIHQWPATLVQPVGSPLSLECTVEGTSNPNLYWYRQAAGRGLQLLFYSVGIGQISSEVPQNLSASRPQDRQFILSSKKLLLSDSGFYLCAWSDSRVTDTQYFGPGTRLTVL.

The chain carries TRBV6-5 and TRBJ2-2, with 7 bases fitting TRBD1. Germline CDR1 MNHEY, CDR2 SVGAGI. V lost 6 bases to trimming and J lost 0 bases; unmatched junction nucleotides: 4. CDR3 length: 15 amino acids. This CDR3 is CASRGQAANTGELFF. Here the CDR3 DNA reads TGTGCCAGCAGAGGACAGGCCGCGAACACCGGGGAGCTGTTTTTT.

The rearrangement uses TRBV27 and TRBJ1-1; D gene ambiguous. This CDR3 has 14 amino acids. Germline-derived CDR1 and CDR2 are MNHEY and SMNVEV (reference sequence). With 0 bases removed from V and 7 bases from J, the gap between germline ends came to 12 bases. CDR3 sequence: CASSLSRRGVEAFF. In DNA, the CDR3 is TGTGCCAGCAGTTTATCCCGACGCGGAGTTGAAGCTTTCTTT.

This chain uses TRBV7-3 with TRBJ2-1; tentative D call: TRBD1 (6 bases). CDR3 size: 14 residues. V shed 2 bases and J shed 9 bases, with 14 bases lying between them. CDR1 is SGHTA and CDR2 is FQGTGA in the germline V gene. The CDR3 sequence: CASSLGQGWSEQFF. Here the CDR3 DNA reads TGTGCCAGCAGCTTAGGGCAGGGGTGGTCTGAGCAGTTCTTC.

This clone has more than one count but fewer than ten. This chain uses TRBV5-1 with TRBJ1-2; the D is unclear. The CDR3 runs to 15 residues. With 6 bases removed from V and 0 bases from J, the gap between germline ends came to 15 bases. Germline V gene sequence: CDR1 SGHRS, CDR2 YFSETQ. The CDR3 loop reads CASNLGSQANYGYTF. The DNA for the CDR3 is TGCGCCAGCAACCTCGGGTCCCAAGCTAACTATGGCTACACCTTC.

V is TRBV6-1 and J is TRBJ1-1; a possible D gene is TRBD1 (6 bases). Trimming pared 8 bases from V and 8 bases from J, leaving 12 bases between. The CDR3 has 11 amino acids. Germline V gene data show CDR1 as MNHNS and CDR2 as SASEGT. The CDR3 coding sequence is TGTGCCAGCTTGGTTGGACAGGAAGCTTTCTTT. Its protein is CASLVGQEAFF.

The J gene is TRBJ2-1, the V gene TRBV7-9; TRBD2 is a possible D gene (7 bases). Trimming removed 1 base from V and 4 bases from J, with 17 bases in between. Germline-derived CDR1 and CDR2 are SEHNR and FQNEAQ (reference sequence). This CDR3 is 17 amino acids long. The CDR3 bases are TGTGCCAGCAGCTTAGGGGGGGGGCGGCGGATTTACAATGAGCAGTTCTTC. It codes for CASSLGGGRRIYNEQFF.

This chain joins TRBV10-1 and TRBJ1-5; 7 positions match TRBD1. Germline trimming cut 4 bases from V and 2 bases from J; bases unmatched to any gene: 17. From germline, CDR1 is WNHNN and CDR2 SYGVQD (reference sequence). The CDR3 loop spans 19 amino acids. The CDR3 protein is CASSATWTGGLRGNQPQHF. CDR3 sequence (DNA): TGCGCCAGCAGTGCGACTTGGACAGGCGGCCTAAGGGGCAATCAGCCCCAGCATTTT.

The CDR3 region is CASSLSIPGQGWFEQYF. For the CDR3, the DNA is TGTGCCAGCAGCTTATCGATCCCGGGACAGGGGTGGTTCGAGCAGTACTTC. This chain uses TRBV7-8 with TRBJ2-7; the match to TRBD1 covers 10 bases. CDR3 length: 17 amino acids. Germline trimming cut 2 bases from V and 6 bases from J; bases unmatched to any gene: 13. The germline V gene has CDR1 SGHVS and CDR2 FQNEAQ.

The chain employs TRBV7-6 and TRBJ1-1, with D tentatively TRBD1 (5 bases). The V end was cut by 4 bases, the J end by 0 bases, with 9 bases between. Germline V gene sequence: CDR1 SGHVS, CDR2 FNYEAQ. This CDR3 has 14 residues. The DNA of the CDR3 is TGTGCCAGCAGCTCTGACAGCCTGAACACTGAAGCTTTCTTT. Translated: CASSSDSLNTEAFF.

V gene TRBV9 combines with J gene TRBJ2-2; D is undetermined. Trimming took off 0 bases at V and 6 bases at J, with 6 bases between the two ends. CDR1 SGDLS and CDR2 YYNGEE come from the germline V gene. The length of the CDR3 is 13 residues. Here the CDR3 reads CASSVVAPGELFF. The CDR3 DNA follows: TGTGCCAGCAGCGTAGTAGCCCCCGGGGAGCTGTTTTTT.

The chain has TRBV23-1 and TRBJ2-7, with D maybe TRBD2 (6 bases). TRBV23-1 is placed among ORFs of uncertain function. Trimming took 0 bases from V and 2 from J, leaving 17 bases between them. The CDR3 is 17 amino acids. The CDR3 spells CASSQSPGVSPTYEQYF. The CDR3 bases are TGCGCCAGCAGTCAATCCCCGGGGGTTAGTCCGACCTACGAGCAGTACTTC.

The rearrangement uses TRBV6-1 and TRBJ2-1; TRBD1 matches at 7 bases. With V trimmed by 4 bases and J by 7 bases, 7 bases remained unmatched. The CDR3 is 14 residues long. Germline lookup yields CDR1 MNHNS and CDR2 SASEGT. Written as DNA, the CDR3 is TGTGCCAGCAGTGTCCGGGACAGAATGAATGAGCAGTTCTTC. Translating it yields CASSVRDRMNEQFF.

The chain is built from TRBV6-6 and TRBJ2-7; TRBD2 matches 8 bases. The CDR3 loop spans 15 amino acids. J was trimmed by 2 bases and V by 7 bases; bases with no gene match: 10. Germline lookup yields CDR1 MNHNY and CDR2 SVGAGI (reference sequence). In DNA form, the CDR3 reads TGTGCCAGCACCCACTCGGGAGGGGACCCCTACGAGCAGTACTTC. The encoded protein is CASTHSGGDPYEQYF.

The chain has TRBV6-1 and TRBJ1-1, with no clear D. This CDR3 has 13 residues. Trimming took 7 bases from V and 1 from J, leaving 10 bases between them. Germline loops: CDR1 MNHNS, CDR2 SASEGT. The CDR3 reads CASKPGANTEAFF. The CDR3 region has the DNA TGTGCCAGCAAGCCCGGAGCGAACACTGAAGCTTTCTTT.